A few counts support the clone carrying this T cell receptor (beta chain). Antigen: not known. These data come from a study of blood T cells in healthy people across ages. Study context: Every two T cells gave about one barcoded beta molecule via template switching.

Germline-derived CDR1 and CDR2 are SGHRS and YFSETQ. The CDR3 extends over 16 amino acids. Trimming pared 4 bases from V and 4 bases from J, leaving 19 bases between. Study-level results: Aged donors had fewer naive CD4+ cells and lower diversity than long-lived donors.

Together with a sample-barcoded 5' primer, a J-beta primer mix was included in a second PCR lasting 7 to 11 cycles. TCRdb redid the calling of the 5' RACE reads with MiXCR, one entry per CDR3 protein. This table holds about 1.8 million distinct CDR3 sequences, just under 50% found once. This sequence originates from a woman between 40 and 55 years old in good health. This chain uses TRBV5-1 with TRBJ2-3, with a possible D match to TRBD1 (6 bases). Sequencing was done on a sample of blood. This CDR3 reads CASSVQQGGVADTQYF. The CDR3 DNA is TGCGCCAGCAGCGTCCAACAGGGTGGCGTCGCAGATACGCAGTATTTT.